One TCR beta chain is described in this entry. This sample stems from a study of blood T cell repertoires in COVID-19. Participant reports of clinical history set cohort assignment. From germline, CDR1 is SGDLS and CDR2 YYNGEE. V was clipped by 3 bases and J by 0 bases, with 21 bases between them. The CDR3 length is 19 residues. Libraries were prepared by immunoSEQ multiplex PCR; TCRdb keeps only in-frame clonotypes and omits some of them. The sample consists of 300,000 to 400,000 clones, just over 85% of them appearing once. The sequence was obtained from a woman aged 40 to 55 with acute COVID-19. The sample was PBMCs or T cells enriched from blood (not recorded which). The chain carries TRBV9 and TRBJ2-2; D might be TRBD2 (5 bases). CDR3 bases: TGTGCCAGCAGCGCCCAGATTGGCGGAGGATTCGCGAACACCGGGGAGCTGTTTTTT. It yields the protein CASSAQIGGGFANTGELFF.